This TCR beta chain was identified during a study of blood T cell repertoires in COVID-19. Study information: Sites in the United States, Italy and Spain provided acute and convalescent COVID-19 samples.

Assay used: immunoSEQ multiplex PCR; TCRdb lists only in-frame clones, some missing. The data hold roughly 50,000 clones, with 75% to 85% observed a single time. This clonotype was obtained from a woman aged 60-75 years with acute or convalescent COVID-19. Sequencing was carried out using peripheral blood.

CDR3 sequence reads: CASSIESGGAGHEQFF. The CDR3 region has the DNA TGTGCCAGCTCGATAGAGAGCGGGGGGGCCGGTCATGAGCAGTTCTTC. The chain joins TRBV18 to TRBJ2-1; 10 nucleotides line up with TRBD2. J lost 8 bases, V lost 6 bases, and 13 bases had no gene match. CDR1 and CDR2 from the germline V gene are KGHSH and LQKENI. The CDR3 runs 16 residues. Combining the CDR3 with reference TRBV18 and TRBJ2-1 gives the whole variable domain NAGVMQNPRHLVRRRGQEARLRCSPMKGHSHVYWYRQLPEEGLKFMVYLQKENIIDESGMPKERFSAEFPKEGPSILRIQQVVRGDSAAYFCASSIESGGAGHEQFFGPGTRLTVL.